The present T cell receptor (beta chain) was sequenced within a study of blood T cell repertoires in COVID-19. Study context: COVID-19 samples from acute and convalescent phases originated in the United States, Italy and Spain. In each case, the material was cDNA or gDNA derived from T cells, B-cell-depleted T cells, or PBMCs.

Per the original data handling: The assay estimated nucleated cells by amplifying reference gene primers. The protocol was immunoSEQ multiplex PCR, while the TCRdb copy is restricted to in-frame clones and leaves out a portion. For V, J and clone size, that table is used; D and trimming come from the DNA. The repertoire includes some 140,000 clones, 70% to 80% of them detected once, and roughly a tenth sits in the top ten. This CDR3 contains 14 residues. CDR1 is LNHDA and CDR2 is SQIVND in the germline V gene (reference sequence). The trim removed 3 bases at V and 5 bases at J, leaving 7 bases unmatched.

This TCR was recovered from a human donor in a cohort sampled during active COVID-19. The genes are TRBV19 and TRBJ2-7; TRBD1 matches at 7 bases. The sequencing sample was made of peripheral blood. CDR3 nucleotides: TGTGCCAGTAGTATCCGGGACAGACCCAACGAGCAGTACTTC. It is translated as CASSIRDRPNEQYF.